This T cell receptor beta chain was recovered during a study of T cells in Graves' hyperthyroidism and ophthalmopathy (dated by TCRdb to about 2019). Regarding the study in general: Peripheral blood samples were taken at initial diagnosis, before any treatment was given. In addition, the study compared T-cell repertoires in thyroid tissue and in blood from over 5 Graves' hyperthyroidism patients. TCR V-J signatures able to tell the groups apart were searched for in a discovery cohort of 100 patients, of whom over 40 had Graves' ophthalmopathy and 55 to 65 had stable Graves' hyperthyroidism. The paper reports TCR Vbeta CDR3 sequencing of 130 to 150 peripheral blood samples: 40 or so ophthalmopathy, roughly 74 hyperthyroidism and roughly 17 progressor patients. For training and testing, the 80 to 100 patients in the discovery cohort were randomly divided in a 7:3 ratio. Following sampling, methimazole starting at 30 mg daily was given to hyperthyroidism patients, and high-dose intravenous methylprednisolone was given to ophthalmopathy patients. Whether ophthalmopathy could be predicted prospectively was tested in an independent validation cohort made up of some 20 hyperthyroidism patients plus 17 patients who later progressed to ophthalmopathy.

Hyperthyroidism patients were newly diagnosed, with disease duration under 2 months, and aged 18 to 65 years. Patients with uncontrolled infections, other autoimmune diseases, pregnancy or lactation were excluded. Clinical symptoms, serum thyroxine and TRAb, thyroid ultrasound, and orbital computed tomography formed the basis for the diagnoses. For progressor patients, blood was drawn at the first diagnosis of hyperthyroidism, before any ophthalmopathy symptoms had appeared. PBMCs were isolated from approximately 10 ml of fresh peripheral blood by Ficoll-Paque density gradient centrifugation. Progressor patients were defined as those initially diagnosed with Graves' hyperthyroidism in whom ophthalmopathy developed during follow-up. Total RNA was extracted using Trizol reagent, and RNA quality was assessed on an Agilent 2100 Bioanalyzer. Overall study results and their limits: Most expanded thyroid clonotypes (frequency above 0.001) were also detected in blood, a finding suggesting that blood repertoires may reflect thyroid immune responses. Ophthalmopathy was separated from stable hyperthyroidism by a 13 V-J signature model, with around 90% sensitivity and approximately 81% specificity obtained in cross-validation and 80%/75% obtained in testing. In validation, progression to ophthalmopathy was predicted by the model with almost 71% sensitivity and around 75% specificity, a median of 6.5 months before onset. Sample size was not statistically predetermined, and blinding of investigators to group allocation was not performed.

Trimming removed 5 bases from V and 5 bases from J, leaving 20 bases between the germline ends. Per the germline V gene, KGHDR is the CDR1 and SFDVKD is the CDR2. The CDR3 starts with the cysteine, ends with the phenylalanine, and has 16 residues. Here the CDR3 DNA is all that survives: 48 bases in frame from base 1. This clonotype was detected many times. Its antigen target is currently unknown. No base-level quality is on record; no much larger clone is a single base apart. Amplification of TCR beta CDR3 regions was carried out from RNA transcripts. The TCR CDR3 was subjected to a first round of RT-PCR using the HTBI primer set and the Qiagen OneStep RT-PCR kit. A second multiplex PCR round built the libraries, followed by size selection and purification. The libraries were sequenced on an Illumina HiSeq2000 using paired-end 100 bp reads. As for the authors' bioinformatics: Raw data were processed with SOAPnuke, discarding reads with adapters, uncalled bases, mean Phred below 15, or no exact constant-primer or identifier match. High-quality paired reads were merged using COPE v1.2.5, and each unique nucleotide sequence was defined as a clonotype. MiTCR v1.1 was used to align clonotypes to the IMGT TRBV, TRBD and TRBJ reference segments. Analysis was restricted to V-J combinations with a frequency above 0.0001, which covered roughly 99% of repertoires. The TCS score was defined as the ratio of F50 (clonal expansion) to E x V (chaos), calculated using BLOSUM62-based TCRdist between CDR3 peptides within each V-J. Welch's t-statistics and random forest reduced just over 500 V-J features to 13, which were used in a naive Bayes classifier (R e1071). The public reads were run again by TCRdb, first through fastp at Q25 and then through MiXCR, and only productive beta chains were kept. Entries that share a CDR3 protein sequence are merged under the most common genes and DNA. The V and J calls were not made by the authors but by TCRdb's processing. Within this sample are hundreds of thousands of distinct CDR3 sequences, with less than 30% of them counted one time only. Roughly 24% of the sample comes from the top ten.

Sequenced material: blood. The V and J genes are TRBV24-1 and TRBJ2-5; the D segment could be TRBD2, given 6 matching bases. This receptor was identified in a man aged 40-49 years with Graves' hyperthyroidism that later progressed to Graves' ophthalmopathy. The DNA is TGTGCCACCAGTGGTTCTAGCGAGATTCAGGAGGAGACCCAGTACTTC. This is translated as CATSGSSEIQEETQYF.